The 17 T cell receptor beta chains reported below all come from one sample, sequenced in a study of T cells in Graves' hyperthyroidism and ophthalmopathy. Researchers took RNA transcripts and amplified the TCR beta CDR3 regions from them. The TCR CDR3 first-round RT-PCR relied on the HTBI primer set. Using its own MiXCR run on the multiplex PCR reads, TCRdb lists one record per CDR3 protein. The data show 300,000 to 400,000 distinct CDR3 sequences, approximately 14% seen once. The sequenced material came from blood. Every receptor here comes from a woman in her twenties or thirties with Graves' ophthalmopathy.

The table lists this clonotype with a few counts. The rearrangement uses TRBV6-1 and TRBJ1-6, with TRBD1 as a possible D gene (6 bases). V was shortened by 5 bases and J by 7 bases, with 15 bases between the two germline ends. The CDR3 runs 15 residues. Germline loops: CDR1 MNHNS, CDR2 SASEGT. CDR3 nucleotides: TGTGCCAGCAGTCTAGGGGGGACGAGGAATTCACCCCTCCACTTT. It translates to CASSLGGTRNSPLHF.

In its sample, this clonotype was seen many times. V is TRBV11-2 and J is TRBJ2-7; the D gene is possibly TRBD2 (5 bases). CDR1 is SGHAT, CDR2 FQNNGV, per germline. Trimming removed 5 bases at V and 8 bases at J, with 13 bases between. The CDR3 sequence is 12 residues long. The CDR3 coding sequence is TGTGCCAGCAGCATCGGGATCGTCAAGCAGTACTTC. Translated, it gives CASSIGIVKQYF.

This clonotype was detected many times. The rearrangement joins TRBV6-5 to TRBJ1-5; D uncertain. The germline CDR1 and CDR2 sequences are MNHEY and SVGAGI. The CDR3 totals 15 residues. V lost 0 bases to trimming and J lost 4 bases, with 10 bases between them. Here the CDR3 DNA reads TGTGCCAGCAGTTACTCGGGAGCACCGAATCAGCCCCAGCATTTT. The encoded protein is CASSYSGAPNQPQHF.

The table lists this clonotype with many counts. The rearrangement links TRBV18 to TRBJ1-1; D remains unclear. The V end was cut by 8 bases, the J end by 3 bases, with 13 bases between. The CDR3 length is 13 residues. The V gene's germline CDR1 is KGHSH and CDR2 LQKENI. This chain's CDR3 is CASGVGQDTEAFF. CDR3 DNA sequence: TGTGCCAGCGGCGTTGGGCAGGACACTGAAGCTTTCTTT.

This clonotype was counted ten times or more. The rearrangement uses TRBV19 and TRBJ1-1, with a possible D match to TRBD1 (5 bases). Germline values: CDR1 LNHDA, CDR2 SQIVND (reference sequence). CDR3 length: 13 amino acids. V dropped 5 bases and J dropped 1 base, with 8 bases sitting between them. The DNA for the CDR3 is TGTGCCAGTAGTTCACAGGCGAACACTGAAGCTTTCTTT. Amino acids: CASSSQANTEAFF.

This clonotype turned up a few times. The V and J genes are TRBV6-1 and TRBJ2-7; D may be TRBD2 (6 bases). Germline assignment: CDR1 MNHNS and CDR2 SASEGT. The CDR3 runs to 15 residues. V was cut by 6 bases and J by 3 bases, with 18 bases left in between. This chain's CDR3 is CASSSDEAGLYEQYF. The DNA of the CDR3 is TGTGCCAGCAGCTCGGACGAGGCGGGGCTCTACGAGCAGTACTTC.

Many counts were recorded for this clonotype. This rearrangement joins TRBV2 to TRBJ2-1; 10 bases are shared with TRBD2. Germline CDR1 is SNHLY and CDR2 is FYNNEI. This CDR3 is built from 16 residues. J gave up 10 bases and V 2 bases, and 11 bases lay outside the gene matches. The DNA for the CDR3 is TGTGCCAGCAGTGAAAGGGGGAAGGGTAGCGGGGGGGAGCAGTTCTTC. Translating it yields CASSERGKGSGGEQFF.

In its sample, this clonotype was seen a few times. CDR3 sequence: CASSRRDGTYEQYF. As DNA, the CDR3 is TGTGCCAGCAGCCGGAGGGACGGAACCTACGAGCAGTACTTC. This sequence joins TRBV14 and TRBJ2-7, with a tentative D call TRBD2 (6 bases). Looked up from germline, CDR1 is SGHDN and CDR2 is FVKESK. This CDR3 region has 14 residues. The V end was cut by 4 bases, the J end by 2 bases, with 12 bases between.

This clonotype came up many times. The V call is TRBV11-2, the J call TRBJ2-5, with D perhaps matching TRBD1 or TRBD2 (5 bases each). Trimming removed 5 bases from V and 1 base from J, with 11 bases in between. This CDR3 spans 14 amino acids. Germline loops: CDR1 SGHAT, CDR2 FQNNGV. CDR3 residues: CASSVGAGQETQYF. CDR3 nucleotides: TGTGCCAGCAGCGTCGGGGCAGGCCAAGAGACCCAGTACTTC. The full variable domain, in which reference TRBV11-2 and TRBJ2-5 provide the parts outside the CDR3, is EAGVAQSPRYKIIEKRQSVAFWCNPISGHATLYWYQQILGQGPKLLIQFQNNGVVDDSQLPKDRFSAERLKGVDSTLKIQPAKLEDSAVYLCASSVGAGQETQYFGPGTRLLVL.

Concerning this clonotype: A much bigger clone sits one base away, suggesting this may be a read error. The chain joins TRBV11-3 to TRBJ1-6; D remains ambiguous. The CDR3 is made up of 13 amino acids. Trimming shortened V by 5 bases and J by 8 bases, and 10 bases separated the two germline ends. CDR1 and CDR2 (germline): SGHNT, YENEEA. This chain's CDR3 is CASSHEWDSPLHF. For the CDR3, the DNA is TGTGCCAGCAGCCATGAATGGGATTCACCCCTCCACTTT.

The table lists this clonotype with many counts. The J gene is TRBJ1-4, the V gene TRBV30; D is unresolved. The CDR3 extends over 12 amino acids. Per germline, CDR1 GTSNPN and CDR2 SVGIG (reference sequence). Trimming removed 5 bases from V and 4 bases from J, with 8 bases in between. The CDR3 loop is CAWEQINEKLFF. The DNA of the CDR3 is TGTGCCTGGGAACAGATTAATGAAAAACTGTTTTTT.

The table lists this clonotype with many counts. The chain employs TRBV7-9 and TRBJ1-5, with TRBD1 matching 9 bases. This CDR3 is 15 amino acids long. With 3 bases clipped from V and 6 bases from J, the junction kept 6 bases outside the gene matches. Germline V gene sequence: CDR1 SEHNR, CDR2 FQNEAQ (reference sequence). Here the CDR3 DNA reads TGTGCCAGCAGCTTTGGGGACAGGGATGGTCAGCCCCAGCATTTT. It codes for CASSFGDRDGQPQHF.

This chain joins TRBV30 and TRBJ1-2; weak D call: TRBD1 (6 bases). The ends were cut back, 4 bases at V and 8 bases at J, with 17 bases in the middle. This CDR3 has 13 amino acids. The V gene's germline CDR1 is GTSNPN and CDR2 SVGIG (reference sequence). Here the CDR3 reads CAWTTGPVGGYTF. The CDR3 bases are TGTGCCTGGACCACAGGGCCCGTTGGCGGCTACACCTTC.

This clonotype has ten or more counts. The chain carries TRBV7-9 and TRBJ2-7; D not certain. The CDR3 sequence is 15 residues long. Germline V gene sequence: CDR1 SEHNR, CDR2 FQNEAQ (reference sequence). Between the trimmed V and J ends, which lost 3 bases and 2 bases, there was a span of 14 bases. In nucleotides, the CDR3 is TGTGCCAGCAGCTTCTCCCACAGCCTGCCCTACGAGCAGTACTTC. Translation: CASSFSHSLPYEQYF.

This clonotype was seen at least ten times. This sequence joins TRBV5-1 and TRBJ2-3; D is possibly TRBD2 (6 bases). The V end was cut by 0 bases, the J end by 2 bases, with 10 bases between. Germline CDR1 and CDR2: SGHRS and YFSETQ. The CDR3 runs 15 residues. In DNA form, the CDR3 reads TGCGCCAGCAGCTTGGACCGGGACTTCACAGATACGCAGTATTTT. Encoded protein: CASSLDRDFTDTQYF.

This clonotype was detected ten times or more. The J gene is TRBJ2-3, the V gene TRBV6-2 or TRBV6-3; D possibly corresponds to TRBD2 (7 bases). CDR3 length: 15 amino acids. Germline values: CDR1 MNHEY, CDR2 SVGEGT. The ends were cut back, 6 bases at V and 6 bases at J, with 19 bases in the middle. DNA of the CDR3: TGTGCCAGCAGCAACCCTTCCGGGGGGCTGGATACGCAGTATTTT. It translates to CASSNPSGGLDTQYF.

To note about this clonotype: A read error may be the cause here, since a much bigger clone is one base away. This chain connects TRBV14 to TRBJ1-2; 10 bases line up with TRBD1. The CDR3 totals 14 residues. Germline V lookup: CDR1 SGHDN, CDR2 FVKESK. In nucleotides, the CDR3 is TGTGCCAGCAGCCGGGGACAGGGGAACTATGGCTGCACCTTC. Its protein is CASSRGQGNYGCTF. Looking up the rest from reference TRBV14 and TRBJ1-2 gives the full variable domain: EAGVTQFPSHSVIEKGQTVTLRCDPISGHDNLYWYRRVMGKEIKFLLHFVKESKQDESGMPNNRFLAERTGGTYSTLKVQPAELEDSGVYFCASSRGQGNYGCTFGSGTRLTVV.